This T cell receptor (beta chain) was captured in a study of Graves' ophthalmopathy and Graves' hyperthyroidism. Enrollment excluded any patients with other autoimmune diseases, uncontrolled infections, pregnancy or lactation. Germline V lookup: CDR1 SQVTM, CDR2 ANQGSEA. The CDR3 is made up of 13 amino acids. Trimming took off 7 bases at V and 4 bases at J, with 16 bases between the two ends. This clonotype was picked up many times. The TCR beta CDR3 regions underwent amplification from RNA transcripts. The workflow started with a first-round RT-PCR run with HTBI primers and then moved on to a second-round multiplex PCR. Each CDR3 protein is one row after TCRdb ran MiXCR on the multiplex PCR reads. The data contain almost 400,000 distinct CDR3 sequences, around 17% of them singletons.

The chain couples TRBV29-1 to TRBJ1-2; D perhaps matches TRBD1 (5 bases). Material: peripheral blood. The TCR comes from a woman aged 18-30 years with Graves' ophthalmopathy. This CDR3 reads CSAAEGLLYGYTF. The DNA for the CDR3 is TGCAGCGCCGCCGAGGGGCTTCTCTATGGCTACACCTTC. Drawing the rest from reference TRBV29-1 and TRBJ1-2, the complete variable domain is SAVISQKPSRDICQRGTSLTIQCQVDSQVTMMFWYRQQPGQSLTLIATANQGSEATYESGFVIDKFPISRPNLTFSTLTVSNMSPEDSSIYLCSAAEGLLYGYTFGSGTRLTVV.